The clone carrying this T cell receptor beta chain was counted ten times or more. Its specificity is not known. Relying on iRepertoire HTBI primers and Arm-PCR of CDR3 regions, the team built TCR beta libraries. TCRdb itself ran the multiplex PCR reads through MiXCR, one entry per CDR3 protein. The table records some 560,000 distinct CDR3 sequences, about 16% of them present only once. J lost 7 bases, V lost 4 bases, and 7 bases had no gene match. Germline CDR1 reads SGHAT; CDR2 reads FQDESV (reference sequence). The CDR3 runs 14 residues. Time point reported: newly diagnosed GD, antithyroid drugs for less than 3 months. The TCR library was made from RNA that had been extracted from PBMCs in TRIzol. The sample is drawn from a study of regulatory T cells in long-lasting Graves disease. About the research overall: Graves' cases, newly diagnosed, had used antithyroid drugs under 3 months.

Findings and limits, study-wide: Persistent disease exhibited a predilection for TRBV28, TRBJ1-2 and TRBJ2-5. Relative to new patients (around 1,000), persistent patients exhibited greater sharing of public clonotypes (2,741).

These same records also appear under a second study, on T cells in Graves' hyperthyroidism and ophthalmopathy. That publication notes: First-round RT-PCR targeting the TCR CDR3 was performed with the HTBI primer set.

V and J are TRBV11-1 and TRBJ2-3, with 8 bases aligning to TRBD1. This TCR was recovered from a woman between 40 and 65 years old with Graves disease. The specimen comprised peripheral blood mononuclear cells (PBMCs), sampled at new diagnosis, from a patient treated with antithyroid drugs. Here the CDR3 DNA reads TGTGCCAGCAGCTCGGCAGGGGGCTCGAATACGCAGTATTTT. Its protein is CASSSAGGSNTQYF.